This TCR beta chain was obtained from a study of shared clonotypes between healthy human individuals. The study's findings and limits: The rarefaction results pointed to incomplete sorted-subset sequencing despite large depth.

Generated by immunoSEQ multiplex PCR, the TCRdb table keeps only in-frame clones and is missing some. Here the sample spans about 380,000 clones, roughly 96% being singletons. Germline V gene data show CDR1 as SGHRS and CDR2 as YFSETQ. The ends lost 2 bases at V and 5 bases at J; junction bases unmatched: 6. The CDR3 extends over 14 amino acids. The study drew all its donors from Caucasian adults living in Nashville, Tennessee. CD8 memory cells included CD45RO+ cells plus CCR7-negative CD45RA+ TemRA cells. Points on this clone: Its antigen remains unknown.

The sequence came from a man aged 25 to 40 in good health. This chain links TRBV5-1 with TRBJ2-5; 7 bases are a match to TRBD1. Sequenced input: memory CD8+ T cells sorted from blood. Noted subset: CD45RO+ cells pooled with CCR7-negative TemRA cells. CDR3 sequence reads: CASSLRQGRETQYF. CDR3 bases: TGCGCCAGCAGCTTACGACAGGGCAGGGAGACCCAGTACTTC.